This TCR beta chain originates from a study of blood T cell repertoires in COVID-19 (dated by TCRdb to 2020 to 2021). About the study as a whole: Samples from collaborators originated in the United States, Italy and Spain and spanned both the acute and convalescent phases of COVID-19. The material from the prospective study consisted of cDNA or gDNA derived from T cells, B-cell-depleted T cells, or PBMCs. The repertoires were made available in a free public database intended to serve as a resource for research on the immune response to SARS-CoV-2. Samples were obtained from the ongoing ImmuneRACE study (first 160 participants) and from about 1,300 subjects provided by 6 global collaborators. Nearly every sample came with metadata listing a de-identified subject ID, COVID-19 status, age in years and sex. HLA class I and class II types, where available, came from metadata supplied by the sample provider rather than from assay-based typing. The dataset comprised deeply sampled blood TCRbeta repertoires from subjects exposed to, actively infected with, or recovered from COVID-19. Study-level results and caveats: How much clinical and demographic metadata was included differed by source and by participant, and the metadata was provided uncurated.

TCRbeta CDR3 regions were amplified from genomic DNA by means of the immunoSEQ Assay, a bias-controlled multiplex PCR. The paper's processing steps were these. Within the assay, amplification of reference gene primers was used to estimate how many nucleated cells each sample contained. To quantify the absolute abundance of each unique TCRbeta CDR3 rearrangement, sequence reads were collapsed and filtered. For each sample, productive Simpson clonality was calculated as the square root of Simpson's diversity index across productive rearrangements. TCRdb took over this immuneACCESS table, retaining in-frame rearrangements with V and J assigned. Such tables are incomplete; in checked studies, under half of the missing clones stem from an unresolved V gene, and the remainder is unexplained. V and J calls and clone size are as listed in that table; D and trimming were resolved from the DNA. A total of roughly 120,000 clones appear in this sample, about 90% of them only once. 6% to 9.5% of the sample lies in the top ten.

As for this clone: Its antigen specificity is not known. Base qualities were left out, and no much larger clone turns up one base away.

At the junction V is shortened by 1 base and J by 8 bases; bases outside the gene matches: 2. CDR1 and CDR2 (SGHRS, YFSETQ) derive from the germline V gene. CDR3 length: 13 amino acids, cysteine to phenylalanine. Of all the DNA, just the CDR3 is kept, 39 bases in frame from base 1. Samples from volunteer blood donors who had recovered from COVID-19 were contributed by a second Seattle source. The collaborating institutions used their own protocols to collect whole blood in K2EDTA tubes. For TCRbeta analysis, collaborator samples were shipped as frozen whole blood, as isolated PBMCs, or as DNA extracted from either sample type.

The V and J segments used are TRBV5-1 and TRBJ1-4; 7 central bases correspond to TRBD1. The TCR was taken from a man between 70 and 80 years old who had recovered from COVID-19. Sequencing was performed on peripheral blood. The sequenced DNA: TGCGCCAGCAGCTTGTGGGGACAGGAAAAACTGTTTTTT. Translated, it reads CASSLWGQEKLFF. This CDR3, with the reference TRBV5-1 and TRBJ1-4 proteins standing in past its ends, gives the full variable domain KAGVTQTPRYLIKTRGQQVTLSCSPISGHRSVSWYQQTPGQGLQFLFEYFSETQRNKGNFPGRFSGRQFSNSRSEMNVSTLELGDSALYLCASSLWGQEKLFFGSGTQLSVL.